This T cell receptor beta chain was sequenced for a study of beta chain features in type 1 diabetes. Findings and limits, study-wide: Moderate but significant shortening of TCRB CDR3s was recorded in all four CD4+ subsets from Type 1 diabetes patients.

In germline, CDR1 is MNHEY, CDR2 SVGAGI. The CDR3 has 11 amino acids. The V and J ends lost 0 bases and 10 bases respectively, with 4 bases between them. Every isolated RNA sample was fully reverse transcribed, so sequencing captured expressed TCRB transcripts. Produced via immunoSEQ multiplex PCR; TCRdb's table is partial and in-frame only. The data show 300,000 to 400,000 clones, 7% to 10% seen once. This clone was recorded a few times. Its specificity is unknown. The sequence derives from a man aged 25 to 40 with type 1 diabetes. Sequencing was performed on central memory CD4+ T cells from blood. This sequence joins TRBV6-5 and TRBJ2-1, with no clear D. CDR3 DNA sequence: TGTGCCAGCAGTTACTCGGGGGAGCAGTTCTTC. Its protein is CASSYSGEQFF.